Following are 16 T cell receptor beta chains from one sample sequenced in a study of OX40 agonist ivuxolimab in advanced cancers. Assay used: immunoSEQ multiplex PCR; TCRdb lists only in-frame clones, some missing. The data hold 65,000 to 100,000 clones, with roughly 88% observed a single time. The sequences come from CD4+ or CD8+ T cells sorted from blood, collected in a trial of the OX40 agonist ivuxolimab. These receptors were collected from an adult with an advanced solid tumor such as melanoma, head and neck, liver or kidney cancer.

This chain connects TRBV5-1 to TRBJ2-7; the D is unclear. There are 14 residues in the CDR3. Per the germline V gene, CDR1 is SGHRS and CDR2 is YFSETQ. The germline V and J ends were trimmed by 6 bases and 5 bases, with 18 bases remaining between them. CDR3 region: CASTFRGAGDEQYF. The CDR3 bases are TGCGCCAGCACCTTCCGCGGAGCAGGCGACGAGCAGTACTTC.

The chain uses TRBV12-5 and TRBJ2-7; 8 positions agree with TRBD2. In germline, CDR1 is LGHNT, CDR2 FRNRAP. V lost 4 bases and J lost 3; bases outside the gene matches: 14. This CDR3 region has 17 residues. CDR3 coding DNA: TGTGCTAGTGGTTCCTTAAGCGGGGGCCTATATAACTACGAGCAGTACTTC. Translating it yields CASGSLSGGLYNYEQYF.

The chain joins TRBV2 to TRBJ1-1; D not certain. CDR3 length: 15 amino acids. Germline V gives CDR1 SNHLY, CDR2 FYNNEI. V was trimmed by 6 bases and J by 0 bases, leaving 14 bases between them. The CDR3 nucleotides read TGTGCCAGCAGGGACCGCCCCGTCATGAACACTGAAGCTTTCTTT. This codes for CASRDRPVMNTEAFF.

The chain has TRBV2 and TRBJ2-5; D possibly corresponds to TRBD2 (7 bases). Germline V CDR1 and CDR2: SNHLY, FYNNEI. Between the trimmed V and J ends, which lost 4 bases and 3 bases, there was a span of 18 bases. The CDR3 contains 16 residues. CDR3 nucleotides: TGTGCCAGCAGTGCCAGCGGGACACCGTTTGAAGAGACCCAGTACTTC. Translation gives CASSASGTPFEETQYF.

This clone turned up a few times. The chain combines TRBV30 with TRBJ1-3; the D is unclear. Germline V CDR1 and CDR2: GTSNPN, SVGIG (reference sequence). The CDR3 covers 15 residues. Trimming took off 0 bases at V and 2 bases at J, with 11 bases between the two ends. As DNA, the CDR3 is TGTGCCTGGAGTGTACTAGGGTTCGCTGGAAACACCATATATTTT. Amino acids: CAWSVLGFAGNTIYF.

The table lists this clone with a few counts. The J gene is TRBJ1-5, the V gene TRBV6-6; the D gene is possibly TRBD1 (5 bases). V lost 2 bases to trimming and J lost 5 bases, with 16 bases between them. This CDR3 has 16 residues. CDR1 MNHNY and CDR2 SVGAGI come from the germline V gene (reference sequence). The CDR3 DNA sequence: TGTGCCAGCAGTTACGCATCAGGGCGGCTGGATCAGCCCCAGCATTTT. Its translation: CASSYASGRLDQPQHF.

This clone was detected a few times. The chain uses TRBV9 and TRBJ2-1, with 8 bases fitting TRBD2. This CDR3 is built from 17 residues. Trimming cost V 2 bases and J 0 bases; bases outside gene matches: 7. The germline CDR1 and CDR2 sequences are SGDLS and YYNGEE. The DNA for the CDR3 is TGTGCCAGCAGCGTCTCCCGGGAGGGCCACTCCTACAATGAGCAGTTCTTC. Amino acids: CASSVSREGHSYNEQFF.

The chain has TRBV7-2 and TRBJ1-2; tentatively, D is TRBD1 (5 bases). The CDR3 covers 12 residues. Trimming cost V 1 base and J 14 bases, with 14 bases left between them. The germline V gene encodes CDR1 SGHTA and CDR2 FQGNSA. The DNA of the CDR3 is TGTGCCAGCAGCTTAGGACAGAGCCCGCTAACCTTC. Its translation is CASSLGQSPLTF. Using reference TRBV7-2 and TRBJ1-2 for the parts outside the CDR3, the full variable domain is GAGVSQSPSNKVTEKGKDVELRCDPISGHTALYWYRQSLGQGLEFLIYFQGNSAPDKSGLPSDRFSAERTGGSVSTLTIQRTQQEDSAVYLCASSLGQSPLTFGSGTRLTVV.

This chain connects TRBV7-9 to TRBJ2-1, with D perhaps TRBD1 or TRBD2 (5 bases each). Germline V CDR1 and CDR2: SEHNR, FQNEAQ (reference sequence). The CDR3 runs 14 residues. V lost 7 bases to trimming and J lost 9 bases, with 19 bases between them. CDR3 nucleotide sequence: TGTGCCAGCACCGACCGTCTTGGGGACGGTGAGCAGTTCTTC. Its protein product is CASTDRLGDGEQFF. The whole variable domain, filled in from reference TRBV7-9 and TRBJ2-1, reads DTGVSQNPRHKITKRGQNVTFRCDPISEHNRLYWYRQTLGQGPEFLTYFQNEAQLEKSRLLSDRFSAERPKGSFSTLEIQRTEQGDSAMYLCASTDRLGDGEQFFGPGTRLTVL.

The sample holds a few counts of this clone. The rearrangement uses TRBV10-1 and TRBJ2-1, with D uncertain. CDR1 WNHNN and CDR2 SYGVQD come from the germline V gene (reference sequence). This CDR3 spans 13 amino acids. Deletions cut 3 bases from V and 4 bases from J, with 7 bases between. CDR3 sequence reads: CASSEGPYNEQFF. In DNA, the CDR3 is TGCGCCAGCAGTGAAGGCCCTTACAATGAGCAGTTCTTC.

J is TRBJ2-3 and V is TRBV7-3, with D perhaps matching TRBD2 (5 bases). V was pared by 5 bases and J by 1 base, with 7 bases between. Germline V gene data show CDR1 as SGHTA and CDR2 as FQGTGA. The CDR3 has 13 residues. CDR3 loop: CASSKAGTDTQYF. The CDR3 DNA sequence: TGTGCCAGCAGCAAAGCGGGCACAGATACGCAGTATTTT.

The V call is TRBV7-9, the J call TRBJ2-7, with 9 bases aligning to TRBD2. The CDR3 covers 16 residues. With 4 bases clipped from V and 1 base from J, the junction kept 8 bases outside the gene matches. The germline V gene has CDR1 SEHNR and CDR2 FQNEAQ (reference sequence). The CDR3 spells CASSSSRLAESYEQYF. CDR3 coding DNA: TGTGCCAGCAGCTCAAGCCGACTAGCGGAGTCCTACGAGCAGTACTTC.

V is TRBV28 and J is TRBJ1-1, with TRBD1 matching 7 bases. J lost 1 base, V lost 3 bases, and 2 bases had no gene match. This CDR3 has 14 residues. The germline V gene has CDR1 MDHEN and CDR2 SYDVKM. This CDR3 reads CASSLTGPNTEAFF. The CDR3 DNA follows: TGTGCCAGCAGTTTGACAGGGCCGAACACTGAAGCTTTCTTT.

V gene TRBV7-9 combines with J gene TRBJ2-3, with 13 nucleotides matching TRBD2. Germline CDR1 and CDR2: SEHNR and FQNEAQ (reference sequence). The J segment lost 7 bases and the V segment lost 2 bases, leaving 9 bases of the junction unmatched. This CDR3 has 17 amino acids. The CDR3 loop reads CASSLPWTSGRGNTQYF. Here the CDR3 DNA reads TGTGCCAGCAGCTTACCCTGGACTAGCGGGAGAGGGAATACGCAGTATTTT.

The chain has TRBV5-1 and TRBJ2-3, with TRBD2 matching 8 bases. Looked up from germline, CDR1 is SGHRS and CDR2 is YFSETQ. V was clipped by 1 base and J by 4 bases; unmatched bases: 23. The CDR3 runs 21 residues. The CDR3 nucleotides are TGCGCCAGCAGCTTGTTACCGTGGATAGCGGGGACCCTCCCGACAGCAGATACGCAGTATTTT. This encodes CASSLLPWIAGTLPTADTQYF.

The chain recombines TRBV19 with TRBJ2-3; 7 bases fit TRBD1. Unmatched junction bases numbered 5, after V lost 5 bases and J lost 0 bases. Germline CDR1 LNHDA, CDR2 SQIVND (reference sequence). This CDR3 region has 15 residues. CDR3 region: CASSAGTASTDTQYF. In nucleotides, the CDR3 is TGTGCCAGTAGTGCCGGGACAGCTAGCACAGATACGCAGTATTTT.